This entry lists 21 T cell receptor beta chains sequenced from one sample in a study of blood T cell repertoires in COVID-19. The protocol was immunoSEQ multiplex PCR, while the TCRdb copy is restricted to in-frame clones and leaves out a portion. The sample lists approximately 350,000 clones, under 95% seen once, with 3% to 4% in the top ten. The sample was peripheral blood. The receptors here all came from a young woman who had recovered from COVID-19.

The V and J genes are TRBV7-9 and TRBJ1-2; 7 bases are a match to TRBD1. Germline V gene data show CDR1 as SEHNR and CDR2 as FQNEAQ (reference sequence). The CDR3 sequence is 14 residues long. After removal of 5 bases from V and 0 bases from J, the junction contained 3 bases not matched to a gene. The CDR3 sequence is CASSTTGANYGYTF. In DNA form, the CDR3 reads TGTGCCAGCAGCACCACAGGGGCTAACTATGGCTACACCTTC.

This sequence joins TRBV7-2 and TRBJ1-2; 9 nucleotides match TRBD1. CDR3 length equals 16 residues. V lost 2 bases, J lost 5 bases, and 9 bases stayed unmatched. The V gene's germline CDR1 is SGHTA and CDR2 FQGNSA. The CDR3 DNA reads TGTGCCAGCAGCTTACCGTACAGGGGGCAGCGTTATGGCTACACCTTC. Amino acids: CASSLPYRGQRYGYTF.

V and J are TRBV27 and TRBJ2-7; D unresolved. Germline V gene data show CDR1 as MNHEY and CDR2 as SMNVEV (reference sequence). With 8 bases removed from V and 5 bases from J, the gap between germline ends came to 7 bases. The length of the CDR3 is 10 residues. The CDR3 nucleotides read TGTGCCAGCCCCAACAACGAGCAGTACGTC. Encoded protein: CASPNNEQYV.

This clone was seen a single time. The chain employs TRBV11-3 and TRBJ2-2, with 10 bases aligning to TRBD2. CDR1 SGHNT and CDR2 YENEEA come from the germline V gene. The CDR3 loop spans 16 amino acids. V dropped 6 bases and J dropped 5; count of bases not matched to a gene: 9. The CDR3 DNA sequence: TGTGCCAGCAGTGGGGGGCTAGCGGGAGATACCGGGGAGCTGTTTTTT. It specifies CASSGGLAGDTGELFF. The full variable domain, completed using reference TRBV11-3 and TRBJ2-2, is EAGVVQSPRYKIIEKKQPVAFWCNPISGHNTLYWYLQNLGQGPELLIRYENEEAVDDSQLPKDRFSAERLKGVDSTLKIQPAELGDSAVYLCASSGGLAGDTGELFFGEGSRLTVL.

The genes are TRBV30 and TRBJ2-7, with 11 bases that match TRBD2. CDR1 and CDR2 from the germline V gene are GTSNPN and SVGIG (reference sequence). The CDR3 sequence is 16 residues long. Trimming cost V 2 bases and J 2 bases; bases outside gene matches: 8. CDR3: CAWSSRTSGRPYEQYV. As DNA, the CDR3 is TGTGCCTGGAGTTCCCGAACTAGCGGGAGACCCTACGAGCAGTACGTC.

V and J are TRBV10-3 and TRBJ2-1; TRBD1 might be the D (6 bases). This CDR3 has 13 residues. Germline V gives CDR1 ENHRY, CDR2 SYGVKD. V lost 6 bases and J 6 bases, leaving 12 bases between the germline ends. This chain's CDR3 is CAIRPGDRNEQFF. DNA of the CDR3: TGTGCCATCAGGCCAGGGGACCGCAATGAGCAGTTCTTC.

V and J are TRBV7-2 and TRBJ2-3, with D maybe TRBD1 (6 bases). This CDR3 has 15 amino acids. Germline V lookup: CDR1 SGHTA, CDR2 FQGNSA. The germline V and J ends were trimmed by 5 bases and 1 base, with 13 bases remaining between them. CDR3 DNA sequence: TGTGCCAGCAGCGCCGCAGGGGTGGGCACAGATACGCAGTATTTT. Translating gives CASSAAGVGTDTQYF.

J is TRBJ2-2 and V is TRBV12-3 or TRBV12-4, with no clear D. The CDR3 contains 13 residues. Trimming took off 5 bases at V and 3 bases at J, with 7 bases between the two ends. CDR3 DNA: TGTGCCAGCAGTGAAGTAGACACCGGGGAGCTGTTTTTT. This translates into CASSEVDTGELFF.

The CDR3 DNA follows: TGTGCCACCAGTGGTGGGGGGATCTACAATGAGCAGTTCTTC. As protein: CATSGGGIYNEQFF. The chain is built from TRBV24-1 and TRBJ2-1, with a weak D call TRBD2 (6 bases). Germline assignment: CDR1 KGHDR and CDR2 SFDVKD. The CDR3 is 14 residues long. V shed 5 bases and J shed 3 bases, with 10 bases lying between them.

The chain joins TRBV18 to TRBJ2-2, with D uncertain. Germline CDR1 KGHSH, CDR2 LQKENI. The ends were cut back, 6 bases at V and 2 bases at J, with 13 bases in the middle. This CDR3 spans 15 amino acids. The CDR3 reads CASSTTVSNTGELFF. CDR3 in DNA: TGTGCCAGCTCTACCACGGTTTCCAACACCGGGGAGCTGTTTTTT.

This clone appeared a few times. The CDR3 reads CASSYSPGMQPQHF. In DNA form, the CDR3 reads TGTGCCAGCAGTTACTCGCCAGGGATGCAGCCCCAGCATTTT. V is TRBV6-2 or TRBV6-3 and J is TRBJ1-5, with D tentatively TRBD1 (5 bases). Per the germline V gene, CDR1 is MNHEY and CDR2 is SVGEGT. The CDR3 extends over 14 amino acids. The V and J ends lost 0 bases and 7 bases respectively, with 10 bases between them.

The chain combines TRBV18 with TRBJ1-5; D uncertain. The germline CDR1 and CDR2 sequences are KGHSH and LQKENI. V lost 2 bases and J 5 bases, leaving 10 bases between the germline ends. The length of the CDR3 is 14 residues. The CDR3 reads CASSPGGFDQPQHF. The CDR3 DNA sequence: TGTGCCAGCTCACCAGGAGGGTTCGATCAGCCCCAGCATTTT.

The chain has TRBV5-1 and TRBJ2-2; D is unclear. There are 17 residues in the CDR3. The V end was cut by 0 bases, the J end by 2 bases, with 14 bases between. In germline, CDR1 is SGHRS, CDR2 YFSETQ. CDR3 nucleotides: TGCGCCAGCAGCTTGGATCGCAGTGGCTTAAACACCGGGGAGCTGTTTTTT. This sequence encodes CASSLDRSGLNTGELFF.

To note about this clone: At one of its ends the junction is not consistent with the germline gene, which may arise from a read error. This chain uses TRBV6-5 with TRBJ2-1; D unresolved. Germline V lookup: CDR1 MNHEY, CDR2 SVGAGI. This CDR3 spans 11 amino acids. The CDR3: CPPLGYNEQFF. Here the CDR3 DNA reads TGCCCTCCTCTCGGCTACAATGAGCAGTTCTTC.

The V gene is TRBV5-1, the J gene TRBJ2-1; 12 bases agree with TRBD2. V dropped 2 bases and J dropped 9; count of bases not matched to a gene: 6. CDR1 SGHRS and CDR2 YFSETQ come from the germline V gene. There are 15 residues in the CDR3. CDR3 amino acids: CASSFSSGRAGEQFF. Here the CDR3 DNA reads TGCGCCAGCAGCTTCTCTAGCGGGAGGGCCGGTGAGCAGTTCTTC.

The chain is built from TRBV7-5 and TRBJ2-1; the table names TRBD2, a call not compared with the DNA. TRBV7-5 corresponds to a pseudogene. The CDR3 has 15 amino acids. CDR3 sequence: CARSLGLAGAFEQFF. DNA for the CDR3: TGTGCCAGAAGCTTGGGACTAGCGGGAGCGTTTGAGCAGTTCTTC.

The chain joins TRBV9 to TRBJ1-1; possible D gene TRBD1, 5 bases. The CDR3 covers 17 residues. The V and J ends lost 3 bases and 3 bases respectively, with 21 bases between them. Germline V gene data show CDR1 as SGDLS and CDR2 as YYNGEE. The CDR3, as DNA: TGTGCCAGCAGCGGGGATAAAGGATGGGTAGGGGACACTGAAGCTTTCTTT. It encodes CASSGDKGWVGDTEAFF.

The chain uses TRBV9 and TRBJ1-4; 7 bases are a match to TRBD1. CDR1 and CDR2 (germline): SGDLS, YYNGEE. The junction had 8 bases not matched to a gene; V was cut back by 7 bases and J by 8 bases. The CDR3 has 13 amino acids. CDR3 nucleotides: TGTGCCAGCGGGGGACAGAATACCGAAAAACTGTTTTTT. It is translated as CASGGQNTEKLFF.

The rearrangement links TRBV5-5 to TRBJ2-1, with unresolved D. Trimming stripped 2 bases from V and 6 bases from J, with 12 bases between. This CDR3 region has 14 residues. Germline CDR1 is SGHKS and CDR2 is YYEKEE (reference sequence). The CDR3 protein is CASSFQAGLNEQFF. The CDR3 bases are TGTGCCAGCAGCTTTCAGGCTGGCCTCAATGAGCAGTTCTTC.

The rearrangement joins TRBV12-3 or TRBV12-4 to TRBJ1-6; D possibly corresponds to TRBD1 (5 bases). The CDR3 is 13 residues long. V lost 5 bases, J lost 15 bases, and 17 bases lay in between. CDR3 protein: CASSPGTGGNLHF. The DNA for the CDR3 is TGTGCCAGCAGTCCCGGGACTGGGGGGAACCTCCACTTT.

V usage is TRBV19 and J usage is TRBJ1-5, with 11 bases fitting TRBD1. The CDR3 spans 17 residues. Germline values: CDR1 LNHDA, CDR2 SQIVND (reference sequence). V dropped 5 bases and J dropped 0; count of bases not matched to a gene: 6. CDR3 DNA: TGTGCCAGTAGTTCGGACAGGGGGCTCCTTAGCAATCAGCCCCAGCATTTT. Translating it yields CASSSDRGLLSNQPQHF.